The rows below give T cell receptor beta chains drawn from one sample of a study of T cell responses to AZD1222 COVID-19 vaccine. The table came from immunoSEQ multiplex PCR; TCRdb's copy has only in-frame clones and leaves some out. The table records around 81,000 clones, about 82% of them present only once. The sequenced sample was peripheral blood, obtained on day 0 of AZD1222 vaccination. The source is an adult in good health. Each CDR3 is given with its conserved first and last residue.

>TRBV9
CASSVGTDTQYF
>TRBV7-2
CASSLAAAVGPKNIQYF
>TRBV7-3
CASSLGQGYGYTF
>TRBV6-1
CASSEWTGETYEQYF
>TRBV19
CASSPQGNYGYTF
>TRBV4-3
CASSQEGAGASYNEQFF
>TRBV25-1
CASSGASPKYGYTF
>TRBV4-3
CASSQDVVDSTDTQYF
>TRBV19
CASSLAGEGEQYF
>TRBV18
CASSGARGTEAFF
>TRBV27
CASSLKGQGAYEQYF
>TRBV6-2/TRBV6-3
CASSLQDTPMGNQPQHF
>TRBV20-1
CSANRDDGYTF
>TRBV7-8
CASSPRPVQGAFYNEQFF
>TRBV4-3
CASSQARGTNYGYTF
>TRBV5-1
CASSTTGAGTDTQYF
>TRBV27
CASSATGYSEQFF
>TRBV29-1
CSASSGGETQYF
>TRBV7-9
CASSLERTLLNTEAFF
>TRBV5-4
CASSFLDRTNTEAFF
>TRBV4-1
CASSQDVSSGQAFYGYTF
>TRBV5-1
CASSRDRAEDTQYF
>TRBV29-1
CSVDAPGGNIQYF
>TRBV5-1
CASSLGWETNEKLFF
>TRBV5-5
CASSLFQGGTEAFF
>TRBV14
CASSQDVGGSGTEAFF
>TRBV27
CASSLAGGIPDTQYF
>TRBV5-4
CASSWGLDRASYEQYF
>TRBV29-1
CSPPGGGPSGNTIYF
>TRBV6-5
CASSYSSGSGYEQYF
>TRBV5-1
CASSLGQGSYGYTF
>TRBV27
CASTSRGSGSIQPQHF
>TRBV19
CASSIKAKAGGYTF
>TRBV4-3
CASSQHMNTEAFF
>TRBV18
CASSLGDRGSFGYTF
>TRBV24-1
CAPLGGLGELFF
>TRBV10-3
CAIREGVNYGYTF
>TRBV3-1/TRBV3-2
CASNQGGGYTF
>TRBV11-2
CASSLESSGRDFGSYNEQFF
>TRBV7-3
CASSLGLASPTDTQYF
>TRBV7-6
CASSLVLAGVQETQYF